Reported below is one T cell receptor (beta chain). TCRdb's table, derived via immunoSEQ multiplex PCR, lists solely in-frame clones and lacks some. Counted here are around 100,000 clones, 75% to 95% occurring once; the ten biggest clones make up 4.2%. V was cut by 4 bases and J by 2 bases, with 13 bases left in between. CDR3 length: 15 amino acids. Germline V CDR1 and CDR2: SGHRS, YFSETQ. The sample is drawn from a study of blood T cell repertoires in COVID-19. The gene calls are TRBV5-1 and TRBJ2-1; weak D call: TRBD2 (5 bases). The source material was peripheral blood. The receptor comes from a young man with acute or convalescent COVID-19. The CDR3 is CASSLRTEAYNEQFF. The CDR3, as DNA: TGCGCCAGCAGCCTCCGGACGGAGGCCTACAATGAGCAGTTCTTC.